These 23 T cell receptor beta chains were sequenced from one sample in a study of T cell repertoires in cytomegalovirus infection. TCRdb used MiXCR to reprocess the reads, holding one entry per CDR3 protein. In the table there are more than 650,000 distinct CDR3 sequences, roughly 36% of which are singletons. The sample was PBMCs. Receptors originate from a human donor in good health (CMV status not recorded). Some clones in this sample may be carry-over from other donors' samples.

Concerning this clonotype: The final CDR3 position lacks the conserved phenylalanine or tryptophan, pointing to a likely read error. V usage is TRBV11-1 and J usage is TRBJ2-7, with 7 bases fitting TRBD1. The germline V gene has CDR1 SGHAT and CDR2 FQDESV (reference sequence). This CDR3 region has 15 residues. Trimming took 5 bases from V and 6 from J; bases not matched to a gene: 13. CDR3 bases: TGTGCCAGCAGCAAAGACGGGACAGTTAGTGGCGAGCAGTACTCC. It encodes CASSKDGTVSGEQYS.

This clonotype was seen repeatedly, ten times or more. The V gene is TRBV7-2, the J gene TRBJ2-1, with 8 bases matching TRBD2. The CDR3 is made up of 15 amino acids. The J segment lost 12 bases and the V segment lost 6 bases, leaving 16 bases of the junction unmatched. Germline V CDR1 and CDR2: SGHTA, FQGNSA. CDR3: CASRSGLAGEMGQFF. CDR3 nucleotide sequence: TGTGCCAGCAGGTCGGGGCTAGCGGGTGAAATGGGGCAGTTCTTC. Full variable domain (outside the CDR3, taken from reference TRBV7-2 and TRBJ2-1): GAGVSQSPSNKVTEKGKDVELRCDPISGHTALYWYRQSLGQGLEFLIYFQGNSAPDKSGLPSDRFSAERTGGSVSTLTIQRTQQEDSAVYLCASRSGLAGEMGQFFGPGTRLTVL.

This clonotype occurred a few times. V is TRBV7-9 and J is TRBJ2-7, with 10 bases aligning to TRBD2. CDR3 length: 16 amino acids. Germline loops: CDR1 SEHNR, CDR2 FQNEAQ (reference sequence). V was pared by 5 bases and J by 3 bases, with 10 bases of the junction left unmatched. The CDR3 loop reads CASSQLAGEFDYEQYF. The CDR3, as DNA: TGTGCCAGCAGCCAGCTAGCGGGAGAGTTTGACTACGAGCAGTACTTC.

Regarding this clonotype: This clone may be a read error of a much larger clone one base away. CDR3 residues: CASSLARTVGNQPQHF. The CDR3 coding sequence is TGTGCCAGCAGCTTAGCAAGGACAGTCGGCAATCAGCCCCAGCATTTT. J is TRBJ1-5 and V is TRBV7-2, with D perhaps matching TRBD1 (6 bases). This CDR3 is built from 16 residues. V lost 0 bases to trimming and J lost 2 bases, with 11 bases between them. Looked up from germline, CDR1 is SGHTA and CDR2 is FQGNSA. The whole variable domain, filled in from reference TRBV7-2 and TRBJ1-5, reads GAGVSQSPSNKVTEKGKDVELRCDPISGHTALYWYRQSLGQGLEFLIYFQGNSAPDKSGLPSDRFSAERTGGSVSTLTIQRTQQEDSAVYLCASSLARTVGNQPQHFGDGTRLSIL.

Only a few counts were recorded for this clonotype. The chain recombines TRBV5-1 with TRBJ2-7, with D perhaps matching TRBD1 (5 bases). Trimming took off 0 bases at V and 0 bases at J, with 10 bases between the two ends. In germline, CDR1 is SGHRS, CDR2 YFSETQ. The CDR3 totals 15 residues. The CDR3: CASSLGQRSSYEQYF. CDR3 bases: TGCGCCAGCAGCTTGGGACAGCGTAGCTCCTACGAGCAGTACTTC.

This clonotype was counted once. This sequence joins TRBV20-1 and TRBJ1-1; D is possibly TRBD1 (5 bases). CDR1 and CDR2 (germline): DFQATT, SNEGSKA (reference sequence). The CDR3 is 18 residues long. Deletions cut 1 base from V and 3 bases from J, with 24 bases between. The chain's CDR3 is CSARGPPGQEPAHTEAFF. DNA of the CDR3: TGCAGTGCTAGAGGCCCACCGGGGCAGGAACCGGCGCACACTGAAGCTTTCTTT.

The V call is TRBV20-1, the J call TRBJ1-5; 9 bases map to TRBD1. Germline V gene data show CDR1 as DFQATT and CDR2 as SNEGSKA (reference sequence). The CDR3 runs 14 residues. J gave up 4 bases and V 6 bases, and 7 bases lay outside the gene matches. The CDR3 nucleotides read TGCAGTGCGCAGGACAGGGGAGGGAATCAGCCCCAGCATTTT. Amino acids: CSAQDRGGNQPQHF.

The chain carries TRBV15 and TRBJ1-2; the D is unclear. Trimming left V 3 bases short and J 0 bases short, with 11 bases between. CDR1 LNHNV and CDR2 YYDKDF come from the germline V gene (reference sequence). The CDR3 is 15 residues long. CDR3 coding DNA: TGTGCCACCAGCAGGACCCGGCACCCTAACTATGGCTACACCTTC. Protein: CATSRTRHPNYGYTF.

This chain connects TRBV7-6 to TRBJ2-5, with a tentative D call TRBD2 (6 bases). The CDR3 contains 16 residues. The ends were cut back, 1 base at V and 5 bases at J, with 17 bases in the middle. Germline V gene sequence: CDR1 SGHVS, CDR2 FNYEAQ. CDR3 region: CASSLVAGSRAETQYF. The DNA of the CDR3 is TGTGCCAGCAGCTTAGTTGCGGGGTCTCGGGCGGAGACCCAGTACTTC.

The chain couples TRBV28 to TRBJ1-6; TRBD1 is a possible D gene (5 bases). V was shortened by 3 bases and J by 0 bases, with 9 bases between the two germline ends. Germline lookup yields CDR1 MDHEN and CDR2 SYDVKM. There are 16 residues in the CDR3. The CDR3 reads CASSFSGSSYNSPLHF. In DNA, the CDR3 is TGTGCCAGCAGTTTTTCAGGGAGCTCCTATAATTCACCCCTCCACTTT. Combining the CDR3 with reference TRBV28 and TRBJ1-6 gives the whole variable domain DVKVTQSSRYLVKRTGEKVFLECVQDMDHENMFWYRQDPGLGLRLIYFSYDVKMKEKGDIPEGYSVSREKKERFSLILESASTNQTSMYLCASSFSGSSYNSPLHFGNGTRLTVT.

This clonotype was observed a few times. This chain joins TRBV3-1 and TRBJ1-6; D uncertain. V lost 3 bases, J lost 0 bases, and 9 bases lay in between. CDR3 length: 16 amino acids. Per germline, CDR1 LGHDT and CDR2 YNNKEL (reference sequence). In DNA form, the CDR3 reads TGTGCCAGCAGCCAGGGCAGAAGCTCCTATAATTCACCCCTCCACTTT. Translated, it gives CASSQGRSSYNSPLHF. Filled out from reference TRBV3-1 and TRBJ1-6, the complete variable domain reads DTAVSQTPKYLVTQMGNDKSIKCEQNLGHDTMYWYKQDSKKFLKIMFSYNNKELIINETVPNRFSPKSPDKAHLNLHINSLELGDSAVYFCASSQGRSSYNSPLHFGNGTRLTVT.

The rearrangement joins TRBV29-1 to TRBJ1-2; D gene ambiguous. Trimming took off 5 bases at V and 4 bases at J, with 11 bases between the two ends. The CDR3 contains 12 residues. Germline-derived CDR1 and CDR2 are SQVTM and ANQGSEA. The CDR3 spells CSVPTSSYGYTF. The CDR3 coding sequence is TGCAGCGTTCCAACAAGTAGCTATGGCTACACCTTC.

The chain is built from TRBV5-1 and TRBJ1-2; D is uncertain. The CDR3 runs 14 residues. Germline V gives CDR1 SGHRS, CDR2 YFSETQ. V lost 0 bases and J lost 4, with 10 bases in between. The CDR3 bases are TGCGCCAGCAGCTTGGATGCCGAGGGCTATGGCTACACCTTC. Its translation is CASSLDAEGYGYTF.

V and J are TRBV28 and TRBJ1-2; TRBD1 might be the D (6 bases). This CDR3 region has 12 residues. Germline values: CDR1 MDHEN, CDR2 SYDVKM. V was trimmed by 10 bases and J by 8 bases, leaving 17 bases between them. The CDR3 DNA sequence: TGTGCCACCGCCGGCAGGGGAAGAGGCTACACCTTC. Translated, it gives CATAGRGRGYTF.

The gene calls are TRBV19 and TRBJ2-7; 9 positions agree with TRBD1. Germline assignment: CDR1 LNHDA and CDR2 SQIVND (reference sequence). The J segment lost 4 bases and the V segment lost 10 bases, leaving 11 bases of the junction unmatched. This CDR3 has 14 residues. DNA for the CDR3: TGTGCCACCAAAGAACAGGGGGCCTTTTACGAGCAGTACTTC. This gives the protein CATKEQGAFYEQYF.

In this sample, this clonotype turned up a few times. V is TRBV4-1 and J is TRBJ1-1, with D unresolved. The CDR3 extends over 14 amino acids. Per germline, CDR1 MGHRA and CDR2 YSYEKL. Trimming pared 1 base from V and 3 bases from J, leaving 9 bases between. The CDR3 DNA is TGCGCCAGCAGCCAAGGGGGAAGGGACACTGAAGCTTTCTTT. As protein: CASSQGGRDTEAFF.

This clonotype has just a few counts. This chain links TRBV19 with TRBJ2-1; D unresolved. The germline V gene has CDR1 LNHDA and CDR2 SQIVND (reference sequence). There are 14 residues in the CDR3. V was shortened by 5 bases and J by 7 bases, with 15 bases between the two germline ends. CDR3 region: CASSLSSQINEQFF. The CDR3 nucleotides read TGTGCCAGTAGTCTTTCCTCACAGATTAATGAGCAGTTCTTC.

This clonotype was seen more than once but under ten times. The chain combines TRBV6-5 with TRBJ1-1; D gene unclear. Germline CDR1 reads MNHEY; CDR2 reads SVGAGI. The CDR3 loop spans 13 amino acids. V gave up 7 bases and J gave up 1 base, with 10 bases separating them. The DNA of the CDR3 is TGTGCCAGCAACATAAACAGGAACACTGAAGCTTTCTTT. This sequence encodes CASNINRNTEAFF.

The chain links TRBV3-1 to TRBJ2-4; tentative D call: TRBD1 (5 bases). V was shortened by 4 bases and J by 9 bases, with 16 bases between the two germline ends. Germline values: CDR1 LGHDT, CDR2 YNNKEL (reference sequence). The CDR3 consists of 14 residues. The CDR3 nucleotides are TGTGCCAGCAGCCCCCAGGGTAGAAACACCATTCAGTACTTC. Its protein product is CASSPQGRNTIQYF.

This clonotype has just a few counts. The rearrangement joins TRBV6-5 to TRBJ2-1, with TRBD2 matching 10 bases. The CDR3 consists of 16 residues. V shed 0 bases, J shed 8 bases, and the junction held 7 bases outside the gene matches. Germline V lookup: CDR1 MNHEY, CDR2 SVGAGI. The CDR3 sequence: CASSYSWKRGGYEQFF. DNA for the CDR3: TGTGCCAGCAGTTACTCGTGGAAGCGGGGGGGCTATGAGCAGTTCTTC.

This clonotype was seen a few times. The V gene is TRBV6-5, the J gene TRBJ1-5; no clear D. V was trimmed by 3 bases and J by 2 bases, leaving 8 bases between them. Germline V gene data show CDR1 as MNHEY and CDR2 as SVGAGI. The CDR3 is 14 residues long. The CDR3 nucleotides are TGTGCCAGCAGTTATGGGATTGGCAATCAGCCCCAGCATTTT. This sequence encodes CASSYGIGNQPQHF.

This clonotype was observed a few times. The chain joins TRBV19 to TRBJ1-2; D remains ambiguous. V dropped 5 bases and J dropped 2 bases, with 24 bases sitting between them. Germline values: CDR1 LNHDA, CDR2 SQIVND (reference sequence). The CDR3 loop spans 18 amino acids. Written as DNA, the CDR3 is TGTGCCAGTAGTCCCTATCACATGGACGGATCAACGAACTATGGCTACACCTTC. Residues: CASSPYHMDGSTNYGYTF.

A few counts support this clonotype. The CDR3 coding sequence is TGTGCCACCAGTCTCGGCGGGGGGGTCACAGATACGCAGTATTTT. The encoded protein is CATSLGGGVTDTQYF. The V gene is TRBV24-1, the J gene TRBJ2-3; 9 bases map to TRBD2. CDR3 size: 15 residues. In germline, CDR1 is KGHDR, CDR2 SFDVKD. After removal of 6 bases from V and 2 bases from J, the junction contained 5 bases not matched to a gene.